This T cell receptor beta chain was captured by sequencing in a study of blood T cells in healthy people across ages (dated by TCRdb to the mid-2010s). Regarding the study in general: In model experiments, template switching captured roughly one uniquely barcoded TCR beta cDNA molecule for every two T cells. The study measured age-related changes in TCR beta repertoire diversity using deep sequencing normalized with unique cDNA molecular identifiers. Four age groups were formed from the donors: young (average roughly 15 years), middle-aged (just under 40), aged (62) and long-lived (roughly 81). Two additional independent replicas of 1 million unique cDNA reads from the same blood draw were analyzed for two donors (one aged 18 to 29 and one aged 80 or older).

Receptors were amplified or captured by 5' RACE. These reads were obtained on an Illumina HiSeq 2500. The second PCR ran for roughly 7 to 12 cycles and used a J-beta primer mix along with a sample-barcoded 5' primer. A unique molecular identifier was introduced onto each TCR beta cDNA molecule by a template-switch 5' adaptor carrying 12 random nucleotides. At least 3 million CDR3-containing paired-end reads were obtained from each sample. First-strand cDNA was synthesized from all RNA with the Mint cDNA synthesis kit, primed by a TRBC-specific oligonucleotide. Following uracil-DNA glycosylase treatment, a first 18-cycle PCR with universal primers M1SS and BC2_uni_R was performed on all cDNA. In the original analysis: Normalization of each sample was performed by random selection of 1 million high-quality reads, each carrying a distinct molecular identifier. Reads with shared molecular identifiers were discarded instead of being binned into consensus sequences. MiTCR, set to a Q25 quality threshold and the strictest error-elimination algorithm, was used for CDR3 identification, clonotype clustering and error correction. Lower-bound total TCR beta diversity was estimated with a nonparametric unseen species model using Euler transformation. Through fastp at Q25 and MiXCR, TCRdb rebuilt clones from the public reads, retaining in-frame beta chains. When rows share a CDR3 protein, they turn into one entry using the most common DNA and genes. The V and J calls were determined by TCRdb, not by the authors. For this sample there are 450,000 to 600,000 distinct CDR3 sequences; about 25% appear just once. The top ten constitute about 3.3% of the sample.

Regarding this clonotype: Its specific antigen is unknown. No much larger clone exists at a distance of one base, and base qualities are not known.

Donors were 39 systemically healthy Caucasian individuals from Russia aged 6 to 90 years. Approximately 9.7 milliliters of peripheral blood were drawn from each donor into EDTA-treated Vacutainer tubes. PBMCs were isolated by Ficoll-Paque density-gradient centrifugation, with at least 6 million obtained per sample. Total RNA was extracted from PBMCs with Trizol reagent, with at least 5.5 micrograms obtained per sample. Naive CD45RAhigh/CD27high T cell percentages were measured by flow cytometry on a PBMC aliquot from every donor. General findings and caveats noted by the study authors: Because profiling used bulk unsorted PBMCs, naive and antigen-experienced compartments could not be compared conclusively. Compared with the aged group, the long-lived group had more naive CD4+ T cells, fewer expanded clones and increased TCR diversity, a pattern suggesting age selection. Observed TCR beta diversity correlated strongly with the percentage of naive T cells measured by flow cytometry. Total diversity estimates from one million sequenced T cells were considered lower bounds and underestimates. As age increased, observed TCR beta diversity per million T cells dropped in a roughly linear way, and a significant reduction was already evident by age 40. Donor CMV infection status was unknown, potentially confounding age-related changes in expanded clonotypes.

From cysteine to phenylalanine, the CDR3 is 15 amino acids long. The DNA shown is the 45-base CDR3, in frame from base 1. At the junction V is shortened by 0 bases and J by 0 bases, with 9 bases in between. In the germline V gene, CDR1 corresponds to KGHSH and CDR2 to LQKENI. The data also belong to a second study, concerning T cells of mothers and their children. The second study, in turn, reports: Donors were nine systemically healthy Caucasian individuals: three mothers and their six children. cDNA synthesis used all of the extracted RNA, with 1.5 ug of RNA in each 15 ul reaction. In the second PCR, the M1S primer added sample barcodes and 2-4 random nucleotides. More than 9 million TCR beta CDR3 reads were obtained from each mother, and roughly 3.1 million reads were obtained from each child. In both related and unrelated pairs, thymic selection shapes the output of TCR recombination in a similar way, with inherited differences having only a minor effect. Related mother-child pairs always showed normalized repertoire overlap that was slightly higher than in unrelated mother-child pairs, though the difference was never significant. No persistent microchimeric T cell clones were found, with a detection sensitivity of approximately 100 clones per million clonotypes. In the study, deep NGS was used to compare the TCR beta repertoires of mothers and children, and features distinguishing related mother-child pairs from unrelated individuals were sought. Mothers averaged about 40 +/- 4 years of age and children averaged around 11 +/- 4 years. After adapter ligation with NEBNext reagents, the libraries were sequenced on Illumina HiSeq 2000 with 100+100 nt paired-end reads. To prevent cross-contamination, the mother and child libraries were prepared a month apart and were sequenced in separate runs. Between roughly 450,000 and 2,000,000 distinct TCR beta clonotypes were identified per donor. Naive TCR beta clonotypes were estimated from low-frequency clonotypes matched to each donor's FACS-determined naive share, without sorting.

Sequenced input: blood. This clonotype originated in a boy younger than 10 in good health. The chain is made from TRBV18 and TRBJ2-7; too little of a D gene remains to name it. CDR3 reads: CASSPPGARSYEQYF. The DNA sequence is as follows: TGTGCCAGCTCACCACCTGGAGCCCGCTCCTACGAGCAGTACTTC.